A selection of T cell receptor beta chains follows, all from one sample in a study of shared clonotypes between healthy human individuals. Repertoires were generated with immunoSEQ multiplex PCR, while TCRdb's copy carries only in-frame clones and drops some. The table lists some 2,500,000 clones, approximately 90% of them singletons. The sequenced sample was naive CD4+ T cells from PBMCs. The source of these receptors is a man in his late teens or twenties in good health. Some clones in this sample may be carry-over from other donors' samples. The CDR3 runs from the conserved cysteine through the conserved F or W. Each record gives: J gene, clone size, V gene, D gene, CDR3 length, CDR3 protein, CDR3 DNA. A D gene is named only where the DNA matches it firmly. Rows may omit the clone size; those that give it use once, few, many or a size class.

j_call: TRBJ1-4
clone_size: .
v_call: TRBV5-8
d_call: .
cdr3_length: 17
cdr3_aa: CASSSAGHGLGGEKLFF
cdr3_nt: TGTGCCAGCAGTTCCGCCGGGCATGGTTTGGGGGGTGAAAAACTGTTTTTT

j_call: TRBJ2-6
clone_size: .
v_call: TRBV28
d_call: .
cdr3_length: 17
cdr3_aa: CASTGADPSSGANVLTF
cdr3_nt: TGTGCCAGCACCGGCGCAGACCCTAGCTCTGGGGCCAACGTCCTGACTTTC

j_call: TRBJ1-1
clone_size: .
v_call: TRBV7-6
d_call: .
cdr3_length: 15
cdr3_aa: CASSGRTGGGTEAFF
cdr3_nt: TGTGCCAGCAGCGGTAGGACGGGCGGAGGGACTGAAGCTTTCTTT

j_call: TRBJ2-2
clone_size: .
v_call: TRBV10-2
d_call: .
cdr3_length: 14
cdr3_aa: CASSGPANTGELFF
cdr3_nt: TGCGCCAGCAGTGGGCCAGCGAACACCGGGGAGCTGTTTTTT

j_call: TRBJ2-1
clone_size: .
v_call: TRBV6-4
d_call: .
cdr3_length: 15
cdr3_aa: CASRPDSLRTVEQFF
cdr3_nt: TGTGCCAGCAGACCGGACAGTCTAAGGACGGTTGAGCAGTTCTTC

j_call: TRBJ2-5
clone_size: .
v_call: TRBV5-6
d_call: TRBD1
cdr3_length: 14
cdr3_aa: CASSFGQGGETQYF
cdr3_nt: TGTGCCAGCAGCTTTGGACAGGGTGGGGAGACCCAGTACTTC

j_call: TRBJ1-6
clone_size: .
v_call: TRBV10-3
d_call: .
cdr3_length: 18
cdr3_aa: CAISESITGDPGGSPLHF
cdr3_nt: TGTGCCATCAGTGAGTCGATTACCGGAGACCCTGGGGGTTCACCCCTCCACTTT

j_call: TRBJ2-2
clone_size: .
v_call: TRBV5-1
d_call: TRBD1
cdr3_length: 17
cdr3_aa: CASSERPGQGNTGELFF
cdr3_nt: TGCGCCAGCAGCGAACGACCGGGACAGGGGAACACCGGGGAGCTGTTTTTT

j_call: TRBJ1-5
clone_size: .
v_call: TRBV6-1
d_call: .
cdr3_length: 17
cdr3_aa: CASSEGKRGAGNQPQHF
cdr3_nt: TGTGCCAGCAGTGAAGGGAAGCGGGGCGCGGGTAATCAGCCCCAGCATTTT

j_call: TRBJ2-2
clone_size: .
v_call: TRBV6-6
d_call: .
cdr3_length: 16
cdr3_aa: CASSYEYRGVTGELFF
cdr3_nt: TGTGCCAGCAGTTATGAGTATCGAGGGGTCACCGGGGAGCTGTTTTTT

j_call: TRBJ2-2
clone_size: once
v_call: TRBV4-3
d_call: TRBD1
cdr3_length: 15
cdr3_aa: CASSQGHRGTGELFF
cdr3_nt: TGCGCCAGCAGCCAAGGCCACAGGGGTACCGGGGAGCTGTTTTTT

j_call: TRBJ2-7
clone_size: .
v_call: TRBV27
d_call: TRBD2
cdr3_length: 13
cdr3_aa: CASRIQTSGEQYF
cdr3_nt: TGTGCCAGCCGTATACAGACTAGCGGAGAGCAGTACTTC

j_call: TRBJ1-1
clone_size: few
v_call: TRBV5-1
d_call: .
cdr3_length: 14
cdr3_aa: CASSLATENTEAFF
cdr3_nt: TGCGCCAGCAGCTTGGCCACAGAGAACACTGAAGCTTTCTTT

j_call: TRBJ2-7
clone_size: .
v_call: TRBV7-9
d_call: .
cdr3_length: 14
cdr3_aa: CASSSENREREQYF
cdr3_nt: TGTGCCAGCAGCTCCGAAAACAGAGAGAGGGAGCAGTACTTC

j_call: TRBJ1-2
clone_size: .
v_call: TRBV7-8
d_call: TRBD1
cdr3_length: 15
cdr3_aa: CASSQPNRGRGGYTF
cdr3_nt: TGTGCCAGCAGCCAACCGAACAGGGGGCGAGGGGGCTACACCTTC

j_call: TRBJ2-3
clone_size: .
v_call: TRBV7-2
d_call: TRBD2
cdr3_length: 14
cdr3_aa: CASSLGSGTDTQYF
cdr3_nt: TGTGCCAGCAGCTTAGGTAGCGGGACAGATACGCAGTATTTT

j_call: TRBJ2-2
clone_size: .
v_call: TRBV7-3
d_call: TRBD2
cdr3_length: 15
cdr3_aa: CASSSSGVGTGELFF
cdr3_nt: TGTGCCAGCAGCTCTAGCGGAGTTGGGACCGGGGAGCTGTTTTTT

j_call: TRBJ1-1
clone_size: few
v_call: TRBV6-4
d_call: .
cdr3_length: 13
cdr3_aa: CASKAGMNTEAFF
cdr3_nt: TGTGCCAGCAAGGCAGGGATGAACACTGAAGCTTTCTTT